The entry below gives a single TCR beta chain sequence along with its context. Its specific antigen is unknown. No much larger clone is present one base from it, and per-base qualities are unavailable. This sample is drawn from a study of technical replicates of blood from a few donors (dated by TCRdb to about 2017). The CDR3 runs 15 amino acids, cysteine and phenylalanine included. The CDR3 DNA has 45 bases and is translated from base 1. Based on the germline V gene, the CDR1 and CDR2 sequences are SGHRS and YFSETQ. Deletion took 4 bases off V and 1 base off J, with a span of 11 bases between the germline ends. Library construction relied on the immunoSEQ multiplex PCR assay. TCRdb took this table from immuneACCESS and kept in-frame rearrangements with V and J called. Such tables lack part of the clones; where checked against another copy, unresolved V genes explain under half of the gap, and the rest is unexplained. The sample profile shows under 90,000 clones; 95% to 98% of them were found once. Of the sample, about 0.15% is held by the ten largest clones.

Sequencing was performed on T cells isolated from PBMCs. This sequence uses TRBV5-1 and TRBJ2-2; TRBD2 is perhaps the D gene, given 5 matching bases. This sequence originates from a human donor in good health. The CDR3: CASSLTGKNTGELFF. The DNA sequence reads TGCGCCAGCAGCCTGACGGGGAAGAACACCGGGGAGCTGTTTTTT.